The clone carrying this TCR beta chain was observed a few times. As yet, its antigen is unknown. TCRdb itself ran the reads through MiXCR, one entry per CDR3 protein. The sample contains hundreds of thousands of distinct CDR3 sequences, roughly 30% of which appear only once. The data are from a study of T cell repertoires in cytomegalovirus infection. Study-wide points: Cumulative frequency (of public TCR beta family members) identified carriers of CMV plus the relevant HLA.

V lost 1 base to trimming and J lost 4 bases, with 10 bases between them. The length of the CDR3 is 15 residues. Germline V lookup: CDR1 MNHNS, CDR2 SASEGT. This clonotype was obtained from a human donor in good health (CMV status not recorded). Some clones in this sample may be carry-over from other donors' samples. This chain uses TRBV6-1 with TRBJ2-2; tentative D call: TRBD1 (5 bases). Material: PBMCs. This chain's CDR3 is CASSEDRSPTGELFF. The CDR3 DNA reads TGTGCCAGCAGTGAAGACAGGTCCCCCACCGGGGAGCTGTTTTTT.